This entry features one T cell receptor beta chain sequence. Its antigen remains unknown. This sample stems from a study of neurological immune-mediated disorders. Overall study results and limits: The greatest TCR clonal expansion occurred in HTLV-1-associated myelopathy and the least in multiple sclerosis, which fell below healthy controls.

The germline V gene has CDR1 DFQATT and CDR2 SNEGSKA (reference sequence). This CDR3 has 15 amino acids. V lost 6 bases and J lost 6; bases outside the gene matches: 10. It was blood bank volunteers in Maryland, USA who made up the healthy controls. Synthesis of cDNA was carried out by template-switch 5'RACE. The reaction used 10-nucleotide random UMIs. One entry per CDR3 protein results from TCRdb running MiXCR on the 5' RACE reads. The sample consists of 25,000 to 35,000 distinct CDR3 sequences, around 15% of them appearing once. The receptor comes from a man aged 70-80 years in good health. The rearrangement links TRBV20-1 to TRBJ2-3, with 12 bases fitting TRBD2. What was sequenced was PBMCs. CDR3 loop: CSASASGGAWDTQYF. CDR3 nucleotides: TGCAGTGCCAGTGCTAGCGGGGGGGCCTGGGATACGCAGTATTTT.